This section outlines one TCR beta chain sequence together with its context. Its antigen is not identified. TCR cDNA was made by 5'RACE template switching, adding a universal primer site and UMIs. TCRdb itself ran the 5' RACE reads through MiXCR, one entry per CDR3 protein. The sample yields about 350,000 distinct CDR3 sequences, approximately 10% seen once. The record originates from a study of T cells after yellow fever vaccination. Study-level findings and limits: Subsequent to the booster, the majority of primary-vaccination clones reappeared (approximately 95% CD4, about 90% CD8). The secondary response was weaker, and its peak arrived faster, on day 5 versus 15.

CDR3 length: 14 amino acids. Between the trimmed V and J ends, which lost 2 bases and 0 bases, there was a span of 8 bases. Germline V gene sequence: CDR1 SGHTS, CDR2 YDEGEE. The clonotype originates from a man aged 18 to 29 who received the YFV17D yellow fever vaccine. The input for sequencing was PBMCs, taken on the day of the first yellow fever vaccination. The chain combines TRBV5-8 with TRBJ2-5; unclear D gene. The CDR3 loop is CASSLRPYQETQYF. CDR3 in DNA: TGTGCCAGCAGCTTACGCCCGTACCAAGAGACCCAGTACTTC.